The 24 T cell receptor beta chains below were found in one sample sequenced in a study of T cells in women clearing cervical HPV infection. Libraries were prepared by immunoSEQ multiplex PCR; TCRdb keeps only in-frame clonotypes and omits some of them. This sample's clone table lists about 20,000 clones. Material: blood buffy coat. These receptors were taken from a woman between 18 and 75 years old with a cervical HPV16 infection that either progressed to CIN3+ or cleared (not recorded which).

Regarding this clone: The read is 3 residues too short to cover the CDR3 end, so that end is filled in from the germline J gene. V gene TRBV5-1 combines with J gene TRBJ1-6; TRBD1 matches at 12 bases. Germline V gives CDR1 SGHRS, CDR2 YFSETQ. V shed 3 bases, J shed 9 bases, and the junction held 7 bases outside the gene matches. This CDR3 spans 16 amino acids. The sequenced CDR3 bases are TGCGCCAGCAGCTGGGGGGACAGGGGGCACCCTTCACCC. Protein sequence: CASSWGDRGHPSP. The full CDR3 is CASSWGDRGHPSPLHF.

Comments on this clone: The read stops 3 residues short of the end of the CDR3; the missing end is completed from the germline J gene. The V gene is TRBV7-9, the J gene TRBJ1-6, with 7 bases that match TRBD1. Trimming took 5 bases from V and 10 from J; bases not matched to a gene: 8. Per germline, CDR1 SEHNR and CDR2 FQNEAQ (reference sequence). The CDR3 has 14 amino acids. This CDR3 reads CASSPQTGQSPLHF. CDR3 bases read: TGTGCCAGCAGCCCCCAGACAGGGCAATCACCC.

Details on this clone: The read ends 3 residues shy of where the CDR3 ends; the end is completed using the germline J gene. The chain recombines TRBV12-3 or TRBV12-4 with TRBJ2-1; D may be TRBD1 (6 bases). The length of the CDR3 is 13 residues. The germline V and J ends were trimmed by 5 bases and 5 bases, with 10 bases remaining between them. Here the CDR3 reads CASSATGDNEQFF. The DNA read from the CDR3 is TGTGCCAGCAGTGCGACAGGAGACAATGAG.

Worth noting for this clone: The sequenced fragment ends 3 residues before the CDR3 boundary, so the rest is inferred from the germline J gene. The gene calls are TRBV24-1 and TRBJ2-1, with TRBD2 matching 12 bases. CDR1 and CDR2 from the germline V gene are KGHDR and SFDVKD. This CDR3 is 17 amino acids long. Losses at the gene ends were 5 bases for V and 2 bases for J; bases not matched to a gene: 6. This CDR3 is CATSAASGGATYNEQFF. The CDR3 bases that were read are TGTGCCACCAGTGCAGCTAGCGGGGGGGCCACCTACAATGAG.

The covered CDR3 bases are TGCAGTGCTAGAGATTCAAGGCTCGGGGAAAAA. It specifies CSARDSRLGEK. The whole CDR3 sequence is CSARDSRLGEKLFF. The V gene is TRBV20-1, the J gene TRBJ1-4; no clear D. The CDR3 end lies 3 residues beyond the end of the read and is filled in from the germline J gene. Looked up from germline, CDR1 is DFQATT and CDR2 is SNEGSKA (reference sequence). The CDR3 is 14 residues long. V lost 0 bases to trimming and J lost 8 bases, with 13 bases between them.

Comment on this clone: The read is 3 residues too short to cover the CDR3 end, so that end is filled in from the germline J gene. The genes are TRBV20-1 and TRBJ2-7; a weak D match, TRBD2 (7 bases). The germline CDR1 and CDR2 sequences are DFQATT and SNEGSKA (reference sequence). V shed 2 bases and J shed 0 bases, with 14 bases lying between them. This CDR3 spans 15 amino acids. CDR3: CSARTTSRGSYEQYF. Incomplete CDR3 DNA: TGCAGTGCTAGAACGACTAGCAGGGGCTCCTACGAG.

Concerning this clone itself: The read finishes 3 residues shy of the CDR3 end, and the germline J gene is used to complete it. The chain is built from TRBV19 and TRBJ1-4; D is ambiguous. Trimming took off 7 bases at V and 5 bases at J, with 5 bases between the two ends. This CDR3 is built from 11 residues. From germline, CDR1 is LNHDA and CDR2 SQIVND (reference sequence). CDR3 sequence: CASTENEKLFF. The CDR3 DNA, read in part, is TGTGCCAGTACAGAAAATGAAAAA.

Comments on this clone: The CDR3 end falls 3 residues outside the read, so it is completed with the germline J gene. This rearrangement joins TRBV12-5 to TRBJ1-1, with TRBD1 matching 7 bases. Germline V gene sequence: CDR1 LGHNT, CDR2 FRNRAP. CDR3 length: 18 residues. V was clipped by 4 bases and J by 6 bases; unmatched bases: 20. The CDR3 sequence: CASGWTLPGGPSSAEAFF. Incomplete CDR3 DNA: TGTGCTAGTGGTTGGACTCTACCAGGGGGACCAAGCTCCGCTGAA.

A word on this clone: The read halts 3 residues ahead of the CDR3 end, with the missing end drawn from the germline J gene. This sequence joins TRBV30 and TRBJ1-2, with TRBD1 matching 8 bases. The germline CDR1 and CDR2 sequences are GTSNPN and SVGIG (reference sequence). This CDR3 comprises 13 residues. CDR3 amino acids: CAWSVLQGAGYTF. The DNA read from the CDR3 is TGTGCCTGGAGTGTACTTCAGGGGGCGGGC.

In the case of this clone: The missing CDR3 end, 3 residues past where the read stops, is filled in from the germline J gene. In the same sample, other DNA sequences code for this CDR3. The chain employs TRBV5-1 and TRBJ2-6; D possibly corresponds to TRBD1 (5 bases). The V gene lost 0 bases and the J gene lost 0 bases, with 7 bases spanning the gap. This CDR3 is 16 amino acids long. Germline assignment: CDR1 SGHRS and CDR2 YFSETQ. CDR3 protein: CASSLGQSSGANVLTF. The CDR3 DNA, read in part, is TGCGCCAGCAGCTTGGGACAGAGCTCTGGGGCCAACGTC.

CDR3 loop: CASSRGVTNTGELFF. The CDR3 bases that were read are TGCGCCAGCAGTAGGGGAGTAACGAACACCGGGGAG. The V gene is TRBV10-1, the J gene TRBJ2-2, with D perhaps TRBD1 or TRBD2 (5 bases each). The CDR3 end lies 3 residues beyond the end of the read and is filled in from the germline J gene. The V end was cut by 5 bases, the J end by 0 bases, with 10 bases between. Germline CDR1 WNHNN, CDR2 SYGVQD (reference sequence). This CDR3 is 15 amino acids long.

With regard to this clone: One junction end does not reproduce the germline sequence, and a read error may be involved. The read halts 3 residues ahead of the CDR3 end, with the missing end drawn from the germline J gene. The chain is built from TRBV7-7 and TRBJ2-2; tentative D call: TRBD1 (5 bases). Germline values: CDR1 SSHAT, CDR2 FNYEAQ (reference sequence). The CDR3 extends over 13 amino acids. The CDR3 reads CASSLSGTGELFF. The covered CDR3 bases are TGTGCTAGCAGCTTATCAGGGACCGGGGAG. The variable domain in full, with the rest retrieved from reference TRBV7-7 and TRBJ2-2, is GAGVSQSPRYKVTKRGQDVTLRCDPISSHATLYWYQQALGQGPEFLTYFNYEAQPDKSGLPSDRFSAERPEGSISTLTIQRTEQRDSAMYRCASSLSGTGELFFGEGSRLTVL.

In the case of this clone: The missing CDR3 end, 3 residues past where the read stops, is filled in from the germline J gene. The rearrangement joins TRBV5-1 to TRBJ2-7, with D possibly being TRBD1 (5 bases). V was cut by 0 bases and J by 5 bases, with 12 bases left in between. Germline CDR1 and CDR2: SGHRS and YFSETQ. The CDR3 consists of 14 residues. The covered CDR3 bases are TGCGCCAGCAGCTTGGCCCAGCAGGGTGACGAG. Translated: CASSLAQQGDE. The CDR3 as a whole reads CASSLAQQGDEQYF.

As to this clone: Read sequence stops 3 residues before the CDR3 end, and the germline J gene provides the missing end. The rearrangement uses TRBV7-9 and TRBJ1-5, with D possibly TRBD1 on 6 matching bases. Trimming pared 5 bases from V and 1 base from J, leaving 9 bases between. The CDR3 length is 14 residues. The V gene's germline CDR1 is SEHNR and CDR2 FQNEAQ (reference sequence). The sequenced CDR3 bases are TGTGCCAGCAGCCCAGGGGTGAGCAATCAGCCC. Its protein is CASSPGVSNQP. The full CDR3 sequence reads CASSPGVSNQPQHF. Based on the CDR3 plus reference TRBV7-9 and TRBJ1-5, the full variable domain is DTGVSQNPRHKITKRGQNVTFRCDPISEHNRLYWYRQTLGQGPEFLTYFQNEAQLEKSRLLSDRFSAERPKGSFSTLEIQRTEQGDSAMYLCASSPGVSNQPQHFGDGTRLSIL.

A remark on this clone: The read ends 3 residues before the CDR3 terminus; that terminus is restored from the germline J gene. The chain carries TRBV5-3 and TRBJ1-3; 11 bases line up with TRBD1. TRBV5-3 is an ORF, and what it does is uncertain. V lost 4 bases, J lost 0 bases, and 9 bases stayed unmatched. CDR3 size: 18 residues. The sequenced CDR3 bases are TGTGCCAGAAGCCAGGCGGACAGGGGGCGAGACTCTGGAAACACC. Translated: CARSQADRGRDSGNT. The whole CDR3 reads CARSQADRGRDSGNTIYF.

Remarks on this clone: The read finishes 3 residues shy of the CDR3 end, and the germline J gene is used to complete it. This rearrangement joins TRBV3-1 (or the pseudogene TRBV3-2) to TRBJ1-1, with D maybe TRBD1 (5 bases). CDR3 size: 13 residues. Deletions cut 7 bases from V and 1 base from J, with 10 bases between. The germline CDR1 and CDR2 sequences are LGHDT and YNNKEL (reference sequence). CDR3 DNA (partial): TGTGCCAGCACCCAGACAGCGAACACTGAA. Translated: CASTQTANTE. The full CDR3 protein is CASTQTANTEAFF.

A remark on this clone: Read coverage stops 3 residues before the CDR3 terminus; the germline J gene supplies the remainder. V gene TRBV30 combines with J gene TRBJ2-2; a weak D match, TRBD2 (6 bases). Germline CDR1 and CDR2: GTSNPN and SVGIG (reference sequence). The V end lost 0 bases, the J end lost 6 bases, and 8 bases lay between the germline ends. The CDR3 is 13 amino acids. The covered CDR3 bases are TGTGCCTGGAGTGTATGGGGGGCCGGGGAG. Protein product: CAWSVWGAGE. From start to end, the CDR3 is CAWSVWGAGELFF.

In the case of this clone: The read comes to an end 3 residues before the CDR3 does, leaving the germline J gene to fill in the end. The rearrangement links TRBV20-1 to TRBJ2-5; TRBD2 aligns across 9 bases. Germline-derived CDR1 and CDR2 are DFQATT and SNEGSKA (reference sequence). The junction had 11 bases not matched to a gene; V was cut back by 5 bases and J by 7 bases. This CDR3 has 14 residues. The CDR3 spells CSAGLAPWGGTQYF. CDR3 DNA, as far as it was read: TGCAGTGCTGGACTAGCGCCATGGGGTGGGACC.

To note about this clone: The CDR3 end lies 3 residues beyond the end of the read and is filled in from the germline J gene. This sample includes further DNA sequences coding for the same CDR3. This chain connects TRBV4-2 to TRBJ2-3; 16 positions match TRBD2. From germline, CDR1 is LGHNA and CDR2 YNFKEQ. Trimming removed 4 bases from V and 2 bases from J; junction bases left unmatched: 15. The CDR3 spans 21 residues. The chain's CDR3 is CASSPEGRPGLAGGPTDTQYF. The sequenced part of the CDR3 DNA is TGTGCCAGCAGCCCAGAGGGGAGGCCGGGACTAGCGGGGGGGCCCACAGATACG.

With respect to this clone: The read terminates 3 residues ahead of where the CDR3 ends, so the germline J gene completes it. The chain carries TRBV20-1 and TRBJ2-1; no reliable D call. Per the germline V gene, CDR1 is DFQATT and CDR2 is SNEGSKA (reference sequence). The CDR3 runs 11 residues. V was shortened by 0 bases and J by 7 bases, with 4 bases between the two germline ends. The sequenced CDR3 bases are TGCAGTGCTAGAGATCGGAATGAG. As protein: CSARDRNE. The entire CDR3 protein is CSARDRNEQFF.

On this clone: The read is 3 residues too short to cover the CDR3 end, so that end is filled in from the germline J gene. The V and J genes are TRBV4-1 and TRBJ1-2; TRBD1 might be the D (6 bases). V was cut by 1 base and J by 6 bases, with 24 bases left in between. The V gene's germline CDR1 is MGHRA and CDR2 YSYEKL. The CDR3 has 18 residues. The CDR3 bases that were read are TGCGCCAGCAGCCAAGCCTGGGGGCAGAGGACAAGGCAGAATGGC. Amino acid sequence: CASSQAWGQRTRQNG. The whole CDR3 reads CASSQAWGQRTRQNGYTF.

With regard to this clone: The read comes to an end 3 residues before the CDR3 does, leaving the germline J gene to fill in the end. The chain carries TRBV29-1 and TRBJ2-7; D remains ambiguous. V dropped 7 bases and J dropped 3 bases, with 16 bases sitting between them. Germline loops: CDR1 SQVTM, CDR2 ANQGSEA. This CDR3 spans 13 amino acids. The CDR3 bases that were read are TGCAGCGGGCTACGAAGGCAGCGCTACGAG. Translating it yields CSGLRRQRYE. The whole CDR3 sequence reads CSGLRRQRYEQYF.

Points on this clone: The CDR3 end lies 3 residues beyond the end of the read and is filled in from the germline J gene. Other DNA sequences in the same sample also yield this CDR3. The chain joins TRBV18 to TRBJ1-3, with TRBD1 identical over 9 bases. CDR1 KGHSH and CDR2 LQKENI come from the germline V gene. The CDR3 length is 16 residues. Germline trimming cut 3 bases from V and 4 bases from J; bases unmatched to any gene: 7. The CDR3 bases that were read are TGTGCCAGCTCACCGTCGGGGACAGGGTCCGGAAACACC. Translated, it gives CASSPSGTGSGNT. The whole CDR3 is CASSPSGTGSGNTIYF.

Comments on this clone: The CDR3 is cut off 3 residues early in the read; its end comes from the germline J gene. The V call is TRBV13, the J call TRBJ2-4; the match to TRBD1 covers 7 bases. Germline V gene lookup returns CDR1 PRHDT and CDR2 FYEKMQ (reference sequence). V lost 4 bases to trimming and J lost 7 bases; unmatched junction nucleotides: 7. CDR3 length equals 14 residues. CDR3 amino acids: CASSSSDRANIQYF. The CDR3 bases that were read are TGTGCCAGCAGCTCGAGCGACAGGGCGAACATT.